The 28 T cell receptor beta chains in this list originate from one sample, sequenced in a study of blood T cell repertoires in COVID-19. Using immunoSEQ multiplex PCR, the repertoire was profiled, and TCRdb retains in-frame clones only, with some absent. Of 100,000 or so clones in the sample, approximately 88% were seen once. What was sequenced was peripheral blood. These receptors were collected from a man aged 55 to 70 with acute or convalescent COVID-19.

This clone occurred once. The chain combines TRBV11-2 with TRBJ2-7, with 11 positions matching TRBD2. In germline, CDR1 is SGHAT, CDR2 FQNNGV. Trimming removed 5 bases from V and 3 bases from J; junction bases left unmatched: 15. The CDR3 has 18 residues. The DNA for the CDR3 is TGTGCCAGCAGCCATACAATCGGGACTAGCGGAGGGTTCTACGAGCAGTACTTC. It encodes CASSHTIGTSGGFYEQYF.

The chain uses TRBV11-3 and TRBJ2-3; 7 bases fit TRBD2. The CDR3 runs 16 residues. V dropped 5 bases and J dropped 3; count of bases not matched to a gene: 11. Germline V gene sequence: CDR1 SGHNT, CDR2 YENEEA. The CDR3 loop reads CASSPRGGGTTDTQYF. The DNA of the CDR3 is TGTGCCAGCAGCCCCCGCGGCGGGGGTACGACAGATACGCAGTATTTT.

V gene TRBV7-9 combines with J gene TRBJ1-4; a weak D match, TRBD1 (5 bases). Trimming left V 1 base short and J 5 bases short, with 14 bases between. Germline values: CDR1 SEHNR, CDR2 FQNEAQ (reference sequence). This CDR3 has 16 amino acids. The CDR3 sequence is CASSLGTSETNEKLFF. CDR3 bases: TGTGCCAGCAGCTTAGGGACATCAGAAACAAATGAAAAACTGTTTTTT.

The chain is built from TRBV7-8 and TRBJ2-3, with 8 positions matching TRBD1. J lost 0 bases, V lost 5 bases, and 7 bases had no gene match. Germline V gives CDR1 SGHVS, CDR2 FQNEAQ. There are 16 residues in the CDR3. The CDR3 sequence: CASSDLRDRSTDTQYF. CDR3 nucleotides: TGTGCCAGCAGCGACCTCCGGGACAGGAGCACAGATACGCAGTATTTT.

The V and J genes are TRBV11-2 and TRBJ1-3; 7 positions agree with TRBD1. CDR1 is SGHAT, CDR2 FQNNGV, per germline. There are 15 residues in the CDR3. V shed 0 bases, J shed 3 bases, and the junction held 2 bases outside the gene matches. This CDR3 reads CASSLEQGSGNTIYF. The CDR3 DNA reads as TGTGCCAGCAGCTTAGAACAGGGGAGTGGAAACACCATATATTTT. Drawing the rest from reference TRBV11-2 and TRBJ1-3, the complete variable domain is EAGVAQSPRYKIIEKRQSVAFWCNPISGHATLYWYQQILGQGPKLLIQFQNNGVVDDSQLPKDRFSAERLKGVDSTLKIQPAKLEDSAVYLCASSLEQGSGNTIYFGEGSWLTVV.

The genes are TRBV19 and TRBJ1-2, with D possibly matching TRBD1 (5 bases). Germline V gene sequence: CDR1 LNHDA, CDR2 SQIVND (reference sequence). The CDR3 has 12 amino acids. V gave up 4 bases and J gave up 5 bases, with 8 bases separating them. The CDR3 loop is CASSKTEYGYTF. CDR3 coding DNA: TGTGCCAGTAGTAAGACAGAGTATGGCTACACCTTC.

As for this clone: The sample holds other DNA sequences that translate to the same CDR3. The chain recombines TRBV9 with TRBJ2-3; D unclear. Germline lookup yields CDR1 SGDLS and CDR2 YYNGEE. V was cut by 0 bases and J by 2 bases, with 10 bases left in between. The CDR3 covers 15 residues. CDR3 nucleotides: TGTGCCAGCAGCGTAGCTTCGGGTTACACAGATACGCAGTATTTT. Translating it yields CASSVASGYTDTQYF.

The sample holds one count of this clone. V usage is TRBV7-8 and J usage is TRBJ1-3; perhaps TRBD1 as D (6 bases). V was shortened by 5 bases and J by 1 base, with 15 bases between the two germline ends. Germline V CDR1 and CDR2: SGHVS, FQNEAQ. The CDR3 length is 16 residues. The CDR3 DNA reads TGTGCCAGCAGCCCTGGCGGGGGCTTATCTGGAAACACCATATATTTT. Translation: CASSPGGGLSGNTIYF.

This clone was recorded a few times. V and J are TRBV21-1 and TRBJ2-2; the DNA was not used to check the table's D call, TRBD1. TRBV21-1 is a known pseudogene. The CDR3 is 14 amino acids. DNA of the CDR3: TGTGCCAGCAGGGACAGCCCTAGCACCGGGGAGCTGTTTTTT. Translated, it gives CASRDSPSTGELFF.

The chain has TRBV19 and TRBJ2-7; 7 bases map to TRBD1. The germline V gene encodes CDR1 LNHDA and CDR2 SQIVND (reference sequence). V lost 3 bases, J lost 4 bases, and 12 bases stayed unmatched. CDR3 length: 16 amino acids. The CDR3: CASSIRDSNEGYEQYF. The CDR3 bases are TGTGCCAGTAGTATTCGGGACAGTAACGAAGGGTACGAGCAGTACTTC.

The chain is built from TRBV6-6 and TRBJ1-5, with a tentative D call TRBD1 (5 bases). Germline V gene sequence: CDR1 MNHNY, CDR2 SVGAGI (reference sequence). This CDR3 region has 13 residues. V lost 7 bases, J lost 3 bases, and 10 bases lay in between. The CDR3 DNA reads TGTGCCAGCATTCAGACAGTCAATCAGCCCCAGCATTTT. It is translated as CASIQTVNQPQHF.

The genes are TRBV3-1 (or the pseudogene TRBV3-2) and TRBJ1-2; TRBD1 is a possible D gene (5 bases). The CDR3 extends over 14 amino acids. Trimming shortened V by 1 base and J by 1 base, and 7 bases separated the two germline ends. CDR1 is LGHDT, CDR2 YNNKEL, per germline (reference sequence). CDR3 DNA: TGTGCCAGCAGCCAAGTCCAGGGTAACTATGGCTACACCTTC. Protein sequence: CASSQVQGNYGYTF.

This chain joins TRBV13 and TRBJ2-5, with 14 bases identical to TRBD2. Trimming removed 5 bases from V and 5 bases from J; junction bases left unmatched: 7. CDR1 PRHDT and CDR2 FYEKMQ come from the germline V gene (reference sequence). CDR3 size: 16 residues. The CDR3 nucleotides read TGTGCCAGCAGCACAAAGACTAGCGGGAGGGCGGAGACCCAGTACTTC. Its translation: CASSTKTSGRAETQYF.

The V gene is TRBV20-1, the J gene TRBJ1-2, with 7 bases fitting TRBD1. J gave up 4 bases and V 3 bases, and 5 bases lay outside the gene matches. This CDR3 is 13 amino acids long. Germline V CDR1 and CDR2: DFQATT, SNEGSKA (reference sequence). The CDR3 protein is CSASQGVGYGYTF. CDR3 in DNA: TGCAGTGCTAGTCAGGGGGTGGGCTATGGCTACACCTTC.

The J gene is TRBJ1-2, the V gene TRBV23-1; 7 nucleotides align to TRBD1. TRBV23-1 is classed as an ORF, of uncertain function. The CDR3 length is 16 residues. Losses at the gene ends were 0 bases for V and 4 bases for J; bases not matched to a gene: 8. Here the CDR3 reads CASSQSRGRPVYGYTF. The CDR3 nucleotides read TGCGCCAGCAGTCAATCGAGGGGGCGCCCGGTCTATGGCTACACCTTC.

The CDR3 sequence: CASSLGTGTRKNYGYTF. CDR3 sequence (DNA): TGTGCCAGCAGCTTGGGGACAGGAACCCGAAAAAACTATGGCTACACCTTC. The rearrangement joins TRBV5-5 to TRBJ1-2; 7 bases are a match to TRBD1. The germline V gene encodes CDR1 SGHKS and CDR2 YYEKEE (reference sequence). Trimming at V came to 0 bases and at J to 2 bases, leaving 10 bases not matched to a gene. The CDR3 consists of 17 residues.

This chain links TRBV7-2 with TRBJ2-7, with a tentative D call TRBD1 (6 bases). Trimming stripped 0 bases from V and 1 base from J, with 16 bases between. The germline V gene has CDR1 SGHTA and CDR2 FQGNSA. The CDR3 loop spans 17 amino acids. The chain's CDR3 is CASSLASRQDWSYEQYF. The CDR3 DNA reads TGTGCCAGCAGCTTAGCCTCCCGACAGGATTGGTCCTACGAGCAGTACTTC.

V and J are TRBV5-6 and TRBJ2-3; 7 nucleotides agree with TRBD2. V was pared by 2 bases and J by 1 base, with 7 bases of the junction left unmatched. Germline loops: CDR1 SGHDT, CDR2 YYEEEE. The CDR3 runs 16 residues. This chain's CDR3 is CASSFVSAGGTDTQYF. CDR3 nucleotide sequence: TGTGCCAGCAGCTTCGTCTCCGCGGGGGGCACAGATACGCAGTATTTT.

V usage is TRBV27 and J usage is TRBJ1-1; no definite D call. This CDR3 has 13 amino acids. Deletions cut 1 base from V and 1 base from J, with 4 bases between. CDR1 is MNHEY and CDR2 is SMNVEV in the germline V gene (reference sequence). The CDR3 sequence is CASSLFGNTEAFF. CDR3 bases: TGTGCCAGCAGTTTATTCGGGAACACTGAAGCTTTCTTT.

The chain uses TRBV28 and TRBJ2-7; D possibly corresponds to TRBD1 (6 bases). Germline CDR1 MDHEN, CDR2 SYDVKM. V was shortened by 6 bases and J by 3 bases, with 15 bases between the two germline ends. This CDR3 is built from 14 residues. CDR3 sequence (DNA): TGTGCCAGCAGCAAAACAGGGCTAGTCTACGAGCAGTACTTC. Translation: CASSKTGLVYEQYF. Full variable domain (remainder filled in from reference TRBV28 and TRBJ2-7): DVKVTQSSRYLVKRTGEKVFLECVQDMDHENMFWYRQDPGLGLRLIYFSYDVKMKEKGDIPEGYSVSREKKERFSLILESASTNQTSMYLCASSKTGLVYEQYFGPGTRLTVT.

This rearrangement joins TRBV6-5 to TRBJ2-7, with D possibly matching TRBD1 (6 bases). Germline values: CDR1 MNHEY, CDR2 SVGAGI. V dropped 8 bases and J dropped 3 bases, with 17 bases sitting between them. This CDR3 has 14 amino acids. This chain's CDR3 is CASSRGGASYEQYF. CDR3 nucleotide sequence: TGTGCCAGCTCCCGAGGGGGAGCGAGCTACGAGCAGTACTTC.

This sequence joins TRBV12-5 and TRBJ2-1; D uncertain. Trimming took 4 bases from V and 9 from J, leaving 13 bases between them. Germline V gives CDR1 LGHNT, CDR2 FRNRAP. The length of the CDR3 is 13 residues. Here the CDR3 DNA reads TGTGCTAGTGGTTACCAACTCCTAAGTGAGCAGTTCTTC. It is translated as CASGYQLLSEQFF.

The chain combines TRBV29-1 with TRBJ1-5; 7 bases are a match to TRBD1. The CDR3 loop spans 14 amino acids. The junction had 11 bases not matched to a gene; V was cut back by 6 bases and J by 6 bases. CDR1 and CDR2 (germline): SQVTM, ANQGSEA. CDR3 amino acids: CSVRPTGVGQPQHF. For the CDR3, the DNA is TGCAGCGTCCGGCCCACAGGGGTTGGTCAGCCCCAGCATTTT.

This rearrangement joins TRBV5-6 to TRBJ1-1, with 8 bases that match TRBD1. The CDR3 is made up of 14 amino acids. The ends lost 4 bases at V and 2 bases at J; junction bases unmatched: 4. Germline V lookup: CDR1 SGHDT, CDR2 YYEEEE. In DNA form, the CDR3 reads TGTGCCAGCAGCCGAGGACAGGGCAACACTGAAGCTTTCTTT. Residues: CASSRGQGNTEAFF.

This chain uses TRBV6-1 with TRBJ1-2, with D uncertain. Trimming removed 1 base at V and 7 bases at J, with 16 bases between. The germline V gene encodes CDR1 MNHNS and CDR2 SASEGT. The CDR3 runs 15 residues. CDR3 DNA: TGTGCCAGCAGTGAAGGACGGGCGATTGGAGGTGGCTACACCTTC. This codes for CASSEGRAIGGGYTF.

The chain is built from TRBV28 and TRBJ2-7; 11 bases are shared with TRBD2. V was clipped by 8 bases and J by 0 bases; unmatched bases: 6. Per germline, CDR1 MDHEN and CDR2 SYDVKM. CDR3 length equals 15 residues. The CDR3 DNA reads TGTGCCAGCCATATGACTAGCGGGATCTCCTACGAGCAGTACTTC. This gives the protein CASHMTSGISYEQYF.

V and J are TRBV19 and TRBJ1-5; 7 bases align to TRBD1. Germline V lookup: CDR1 LNHDA, CDR2 SQIVND (reference sequence). The CDR3 spans 15 residues. After removal of 4 bases from V and 2 bases from J, the junction contained 5 bases not matched to a gene. CDR3: CASSTTDRGNQPQHF. CDR3 nucleotides: TGTGCCAGTAGTACTACAGACAGGGGCAATCAGCCCCAGCATTTT.

The chain has TRBV2 and TRBJ1-5, with D hard to call. The CDR3 runs to 14 residues. The germline CDR1 and CDR2 sequences are SNHLY and FYNNEI. Deletions cut 8 bases from V and 0 bases from J, with 11 bases between. CDR3 region: CASGKQNSNQPQHF. For the CDR3, the DNA is TGTGCCAGCGGAAAACAGAATAGCAATCAGCCCCAGCATTTT.